This is a list of T cell receptor beta chains from one sample in a study of blood T cells in healthy people across ages. TCRdb reprocessed the 5' RACE reads with MiXCR, giving one entry per CDR3 protein. The profile shows some 700,000 distinct CDR3 sequences, about 20% of them singletons. Sequencing was performed on blood. The source is a man in his sixties or seventies in good health. CDR3s include the opening cysteine and the closing phenylalanine or tryptophan. Each record gives: D gene, clone size, J gene, V gene, CDR3 DNA, CDR3 protein. A D gene is named only where the DNA matches it firmly. Expanded clones get a size class; other rows say once, few or many, or leave the size out.

NA	NA	TRBJ2-1	TRBV18	TGTGCCAGCTCACCCACTGGGGCGCGGAATGAGCAGTTCTTC	CASSPTGARNEQFF
NA	few	TRBJ2-5	TRBV7-2	TGTGCCAGCAGCTTATTCCGAATTCTCGCGGAGACCCAGTACTTC	CASSLFRILAETQYF
TRBD1	few	TRBJ1-2	TRBV4-1	TGCGCCAGCAGCCAAGACGGGACAGTCCTAGCGGGCTACACCTTC	CASSQDGTVLAGYTF
NA	NA	TRBJ1-2	TRBV28	TGTGCCAGCAGTTGGAGGGAGCGCGGCTACACCTTC	CASSWRERGYTF
TRBD1	many	TRBJ2-4	TRBV20-1	TGCAGTGCCTCCTTAGCGGGACAGGGGGCCGGAAACATTCAGTACTTC	CSASLAGQGAGNIQYF
NA	few	TRBJ2-3	TRBV19	TGTGCCAGTAGTATGGAGCGTAGAACTGTCGATACGCAGTATTTT	CASSMERRTVDTQYF
TRBD2	NA	TRBJ2-1	TRBV24-1	TGTGCCACCAGTGATTTTAGCGGGAGGTTTGGGAATGAGCAGTTCTTC	CATSDFSGRFGNEQFF
NA	many	TRBJ1-1	TRBV4-3	TGCGCCAGCAGCCAAGACGGGGCCCTGGCAGAGAACACTGAAGCTTTCTTT	CASSQDGALAENTEAFF
NA	NA	TRBJ2-5	TRBV19	TGTGCCAGTAGTATTGTGGGAGGGGGCCAAGAGACCCAGTACTTC	CASSIVGGGQETQYF
TRBD1	NA	TRBJ2-1	TRBV5-1	TGCGCCAGCAAACCGGGACAGGACTACAATGAGCAGTTCTTC	CASKPGQDYNEQFF
NA	many	TRBJ2-6	TRBV5-1	TGCGCCAGCAGCTTGGCCGTGTCTGGGGCCAACGTCCTGACTTTC	CASSLAVSGANVLTF
NA	NA	TRBJ2-7	TRBV20-1	TGCAGTGCGAGTAGTGCGGGGCCGGACTACGAGCAGTACTTC	CSASSAGPDYEQYF
NA	NA	TRBJ1-5	TRBV6-2/TRBV6-3	TGTGCCAGCGCATGGGGGGCAGGGGATAAAGGAAGCAATCAGCCCCAGCATTTT	CASAWGAGDKGSNQPQHF
TRBD1	NA	TRBJ2-7	TRBV20-1	TGCAGTGCTAGGGAGAGGACAGGGGCCTTATACGAGCAGTACTTC	CSARERTGALYEQYF
TRBD1	NA	TRBJ1-4	TRBV7-9	TGTGCCAGCAGCTCTGACAGGGGGCGCATTAATGAAAAACTGTTTTTT	CASSSDRGRINEKLFF
NA	NA	TRBJ1-2	TRBV7-9	TGTGCCAGCAGCTATCCGGCAGGGAACTATGGCTACACCTTC	CASSYPAGNYGYTF
TRBD2	NA	TRBJ2-1	TRBV20-1	TGCAGTGCTAGAGGACCACTAGCGGGACGTAATGAGCAGTTCTTC	CSARGPLAGRNEQFF
TRBD1	NA	TRBJ2-7	TRBV14	TGTGCCAGCAGCGATCCCACAGGGGGCTACGAGCAGTACTTC	CASSDPTGGYEQYF
NA	NA	TRBJ1-2	TRBV29-1	TGCAGCGCCGAACTAGATAACTATGGCTACACCTTC	CSAELDNYGYTF
NA	NA	TRBJ1-4	TRBV12-3/TRBV12-4	TGTGCCAGCAGCCCCGTTGGAGGGGCGCAAAAACTGTTTTTT	CASSPVGGAQKLFF
NA	NA	TRBJ1-4	TRBV5-1	TGCGCCAGCAGCTTGCGAGGGGAACCGAATGAAAAACTGTTTTTT	CASSLRGEPNEKLFF
NA	few	TRBJ1-4	TRBV29-1	TGCAGCGTTGAAGAGGGACGGGAACTGTTTTTT	CSVEEGRELFF
TRBD2	NA	TRBJ2-1	TRBV24-1	TGTGCCACCAGTGATCCTACCTCCCCCAGCGGGAGGGGCAATGAGCAGTTCTTC	CATSDPTSPSGRGNEQFF